Below, one TCR beta chain is given with its context. In this sample, this clonotype turned up a few times. The specificity of this receptor is unknown. No per-base quality is available; no much larger clone lies one base away. The CDR3 contains 14 residues, cysteine and phenylalanine counted. Solely the CDR3 DNA is kept, with 42 bases framed from the first base. The junction shows trimming of 2 bases on V and 1 base on J, plus 9 bases between the germline ends. The germline V gene gives CDR1 as ENHRY and CDR2 as SYGVKD. This sample is drawn from a study of T cells after yellow fever vaccination (dated by TCRdb to between 2019 and 2020). Notes on the research overall: The SMART-Seq v4 Ultra Low Input RNA kit was used to prepare libraries from fractions with low cell numbers. Bulk TCR alpha and beta repertoires were sequenced longitudinally to track T-cell clones before and after primary and booster YFV17D yellow fever vaccination. Two healthy male donors, one aged 18 to 29 and one aged 30 to 40 years, made up the cohort. Bulk PBMC replicates and cell subsets were isolated from blood drawn at multiple timepoints before and after both primary and secondary immunization. Results and caveats for the whole study, not just this receptor: Because only a couple of donors were included in the study, the extent to which the findings can be generalized is limited. Because abundant contaminating clonotypes from the bulk population could be contained in FACS-sorted repertoires, computational filtering was required. After the booster, most clones that had expanded after primary vaccination were detected again (around 97% of CD4 and under 90% of CD8), suggesting broad maintenance of memory. A small fraction of clonotypes appeared in both the CD4 and CD8 compartments, likely as a result of convergent recombination. Compared with the primary T-cell response, the secondary T-cell response was faster but weaker, reaching its peak on day 5 rather than on day 15.

Synthesis of TCR cDNA relied on 5'RACE template switching, a step that introduced a universal primer site along with unique molecular identifiers. cDNA synthesis was primed from both the TCR alpha and TCR beta constant segments. Library amplification involved two PCR steps, and the second step added sample barcodes and sequencing adapters. Sequencing of libraries was performed on Illumina HiSeq 2500 (2x100 bp) or NovaSeq (2x150 bp). The authors' analysis ran thus. Demultiplexing of reads and collapsing into UMI consensus sequences were performed with MIGEC, and V(D)J alignment was carried out with MiXCR. Clonotypes responding to the vaccine were identified with edgeR on replicate PBMC samples, with the criteria of FDR below 0.01 and a log2 fold change above 5 up to day 15. CD4 or CD8 identity was assigned to each bulk clonotype according to whether the clonotype was present at higher abundance in the sequenced CD4 repertoire or the sequenced CD8 repertoire. TCRdb took the public reads, trimmed them with fastp at Q25, ran MiXCR for clone calling and kept in-frame beta chains. Identical CDR3 proteins give one entry, which carries the most common genes and DNA. Here the V and J calls rest on TCRdb's processing, not on the authors' analysis. Across this sample there are 510,000 or so distinct CDR3 sequences, with 15% to 20% seen only once. Roughly an eighth of the sample belongs to the ten largest clones.

The treatment or condition label of this sample denotes: live attenuated yellow fever vaccine strain. At each blood-draw timepoint, two biological replicates of bulk PBMCs were obtained. PBMCs were isolated from peripheral blood using a standard Ficoll-Paque protocol. TriZol was used to extract RNA from bulk PBMCs, CD4 and CD8 fractions, and dextramer-positive and dextramer-negative fractions. The TCR comes from a man aged 30-40 years who received the YFV17D yellow fever vaccine. Material: PBMCs, obtained 15 days after the yellow fever booster vaccination. This chain joins TRBV10-3 to TRBJ2-7; the D gene is not confidently resolved. The sequence in DNA is TGTGCCATCAGTGAGCCCCGTTCGTCCTACGAGCAGTACTTC. The encoded protein is CAISEPRSSYEQYF.